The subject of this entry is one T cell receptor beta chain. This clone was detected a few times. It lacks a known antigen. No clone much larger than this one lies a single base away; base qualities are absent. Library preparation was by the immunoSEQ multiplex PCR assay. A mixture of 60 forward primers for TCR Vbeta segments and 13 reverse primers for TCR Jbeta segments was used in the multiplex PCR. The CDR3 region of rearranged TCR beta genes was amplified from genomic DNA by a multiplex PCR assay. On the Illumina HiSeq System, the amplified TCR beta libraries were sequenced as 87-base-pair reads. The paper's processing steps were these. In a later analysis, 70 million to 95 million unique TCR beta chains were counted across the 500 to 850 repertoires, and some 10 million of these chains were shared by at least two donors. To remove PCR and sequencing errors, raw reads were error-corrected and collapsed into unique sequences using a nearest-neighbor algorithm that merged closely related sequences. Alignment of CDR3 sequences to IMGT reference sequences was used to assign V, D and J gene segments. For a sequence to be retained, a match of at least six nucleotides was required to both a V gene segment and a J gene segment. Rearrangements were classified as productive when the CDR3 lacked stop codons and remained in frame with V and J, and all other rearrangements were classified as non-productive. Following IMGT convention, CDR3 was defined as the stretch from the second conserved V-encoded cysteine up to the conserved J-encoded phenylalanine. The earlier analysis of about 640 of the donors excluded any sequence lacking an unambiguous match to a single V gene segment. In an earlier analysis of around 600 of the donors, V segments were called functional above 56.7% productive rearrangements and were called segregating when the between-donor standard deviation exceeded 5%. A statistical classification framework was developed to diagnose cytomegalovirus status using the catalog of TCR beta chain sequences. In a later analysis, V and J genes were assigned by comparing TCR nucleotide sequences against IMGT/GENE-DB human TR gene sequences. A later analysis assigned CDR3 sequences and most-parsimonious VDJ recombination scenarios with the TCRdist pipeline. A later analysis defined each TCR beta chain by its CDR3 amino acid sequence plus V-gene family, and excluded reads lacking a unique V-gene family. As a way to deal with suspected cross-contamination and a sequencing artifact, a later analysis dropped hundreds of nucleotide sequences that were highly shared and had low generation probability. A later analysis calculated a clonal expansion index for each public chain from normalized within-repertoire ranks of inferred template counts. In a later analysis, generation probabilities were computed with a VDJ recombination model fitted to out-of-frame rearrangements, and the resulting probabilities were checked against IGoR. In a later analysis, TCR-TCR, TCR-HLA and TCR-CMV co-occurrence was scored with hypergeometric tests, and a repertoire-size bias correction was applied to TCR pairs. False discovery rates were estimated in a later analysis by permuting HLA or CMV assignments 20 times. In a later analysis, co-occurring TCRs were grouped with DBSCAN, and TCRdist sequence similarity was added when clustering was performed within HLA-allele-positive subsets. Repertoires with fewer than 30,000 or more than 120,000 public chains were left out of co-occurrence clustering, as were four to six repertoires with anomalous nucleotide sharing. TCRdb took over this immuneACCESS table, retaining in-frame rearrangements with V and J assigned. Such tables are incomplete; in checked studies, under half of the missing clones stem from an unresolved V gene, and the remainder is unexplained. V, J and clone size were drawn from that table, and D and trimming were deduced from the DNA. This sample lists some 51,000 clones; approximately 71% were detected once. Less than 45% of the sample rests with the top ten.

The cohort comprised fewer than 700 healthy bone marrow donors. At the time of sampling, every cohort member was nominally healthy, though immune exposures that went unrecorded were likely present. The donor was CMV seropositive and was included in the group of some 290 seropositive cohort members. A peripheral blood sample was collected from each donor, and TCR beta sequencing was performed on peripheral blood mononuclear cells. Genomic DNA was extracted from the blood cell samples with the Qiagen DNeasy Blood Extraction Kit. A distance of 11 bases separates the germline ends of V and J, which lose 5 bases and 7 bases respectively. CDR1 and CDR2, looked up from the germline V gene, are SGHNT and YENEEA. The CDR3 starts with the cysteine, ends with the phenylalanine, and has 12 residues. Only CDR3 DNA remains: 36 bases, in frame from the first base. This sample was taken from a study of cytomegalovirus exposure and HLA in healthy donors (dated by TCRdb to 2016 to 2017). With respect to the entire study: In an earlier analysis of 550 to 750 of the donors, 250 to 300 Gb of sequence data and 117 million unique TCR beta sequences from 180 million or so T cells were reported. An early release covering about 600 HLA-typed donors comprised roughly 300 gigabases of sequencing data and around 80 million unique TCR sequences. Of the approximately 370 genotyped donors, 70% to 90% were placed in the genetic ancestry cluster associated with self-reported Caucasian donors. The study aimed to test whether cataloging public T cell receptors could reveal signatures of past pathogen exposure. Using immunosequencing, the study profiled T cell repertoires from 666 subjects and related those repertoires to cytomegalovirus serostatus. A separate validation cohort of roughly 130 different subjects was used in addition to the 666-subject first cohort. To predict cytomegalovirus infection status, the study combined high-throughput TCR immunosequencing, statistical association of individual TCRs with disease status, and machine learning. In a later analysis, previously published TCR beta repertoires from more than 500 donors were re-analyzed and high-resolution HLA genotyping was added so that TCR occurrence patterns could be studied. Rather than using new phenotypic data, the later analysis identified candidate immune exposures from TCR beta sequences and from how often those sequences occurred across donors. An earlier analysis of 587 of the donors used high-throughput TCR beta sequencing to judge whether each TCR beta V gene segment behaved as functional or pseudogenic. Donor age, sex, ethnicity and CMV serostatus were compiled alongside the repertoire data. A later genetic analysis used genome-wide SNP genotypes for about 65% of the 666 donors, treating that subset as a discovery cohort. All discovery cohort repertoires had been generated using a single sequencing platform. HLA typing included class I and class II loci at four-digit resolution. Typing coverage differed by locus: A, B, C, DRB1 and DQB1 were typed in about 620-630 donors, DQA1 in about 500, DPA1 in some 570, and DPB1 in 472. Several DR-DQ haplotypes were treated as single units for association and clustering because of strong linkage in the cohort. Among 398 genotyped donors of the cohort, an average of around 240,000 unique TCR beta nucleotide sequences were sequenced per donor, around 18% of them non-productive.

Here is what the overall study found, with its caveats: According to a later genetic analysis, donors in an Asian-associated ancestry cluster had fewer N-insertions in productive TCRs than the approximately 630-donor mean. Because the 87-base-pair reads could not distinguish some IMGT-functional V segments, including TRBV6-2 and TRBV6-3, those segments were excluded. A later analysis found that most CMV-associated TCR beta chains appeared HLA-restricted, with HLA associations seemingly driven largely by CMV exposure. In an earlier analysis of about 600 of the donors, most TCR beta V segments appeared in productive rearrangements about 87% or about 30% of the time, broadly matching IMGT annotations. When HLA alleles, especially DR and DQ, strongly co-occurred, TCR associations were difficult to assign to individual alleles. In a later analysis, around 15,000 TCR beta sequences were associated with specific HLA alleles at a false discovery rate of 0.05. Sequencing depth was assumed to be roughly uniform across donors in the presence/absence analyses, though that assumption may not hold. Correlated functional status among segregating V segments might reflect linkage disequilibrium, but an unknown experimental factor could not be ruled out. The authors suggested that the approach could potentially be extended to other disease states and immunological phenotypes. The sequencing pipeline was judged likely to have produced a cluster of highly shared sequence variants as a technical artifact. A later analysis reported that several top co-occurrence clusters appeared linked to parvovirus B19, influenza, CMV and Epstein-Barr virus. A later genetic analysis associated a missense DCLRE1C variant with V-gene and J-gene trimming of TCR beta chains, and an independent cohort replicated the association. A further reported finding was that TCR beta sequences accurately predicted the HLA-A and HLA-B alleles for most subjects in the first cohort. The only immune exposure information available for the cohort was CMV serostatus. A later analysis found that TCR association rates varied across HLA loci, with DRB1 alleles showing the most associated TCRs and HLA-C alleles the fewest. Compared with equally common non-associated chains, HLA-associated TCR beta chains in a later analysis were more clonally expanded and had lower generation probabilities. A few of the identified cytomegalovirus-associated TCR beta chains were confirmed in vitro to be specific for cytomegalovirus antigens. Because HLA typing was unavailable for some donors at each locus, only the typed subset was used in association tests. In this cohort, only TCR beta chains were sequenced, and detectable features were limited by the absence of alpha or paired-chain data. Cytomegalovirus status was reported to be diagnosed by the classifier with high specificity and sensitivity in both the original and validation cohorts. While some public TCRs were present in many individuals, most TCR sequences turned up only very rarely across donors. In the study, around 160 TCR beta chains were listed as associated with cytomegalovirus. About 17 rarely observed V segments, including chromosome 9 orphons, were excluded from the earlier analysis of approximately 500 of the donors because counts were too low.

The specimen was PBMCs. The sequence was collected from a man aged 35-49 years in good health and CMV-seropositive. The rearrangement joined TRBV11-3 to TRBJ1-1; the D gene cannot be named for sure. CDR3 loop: CASSLSGDEAFF. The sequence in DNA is TGTGCCAGCAGCCTTTCGGGAGATGAAGCTTTCTTT.